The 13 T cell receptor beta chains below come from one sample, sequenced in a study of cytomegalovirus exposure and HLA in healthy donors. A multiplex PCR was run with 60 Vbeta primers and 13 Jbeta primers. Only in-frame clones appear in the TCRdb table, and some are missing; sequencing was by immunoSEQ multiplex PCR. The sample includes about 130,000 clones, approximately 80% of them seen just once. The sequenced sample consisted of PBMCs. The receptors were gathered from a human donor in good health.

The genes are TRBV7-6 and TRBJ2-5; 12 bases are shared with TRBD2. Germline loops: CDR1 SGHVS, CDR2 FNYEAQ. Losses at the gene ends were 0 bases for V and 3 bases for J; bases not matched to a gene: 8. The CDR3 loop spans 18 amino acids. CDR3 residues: CASSLAPSGGVVKETQYF. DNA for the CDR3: TGTGCCAGCAGCTTAGCGCCTAGCGGGGGGGTGGTTAAAGAGACCCAGTACTTC.

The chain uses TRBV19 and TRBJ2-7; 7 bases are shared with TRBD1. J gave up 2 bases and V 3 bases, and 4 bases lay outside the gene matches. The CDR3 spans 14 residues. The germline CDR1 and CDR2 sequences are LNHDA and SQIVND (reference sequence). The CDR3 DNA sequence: TGTGCCAGTAGTATCCCAGGGGGTACCTACGAGCAGTACTTC. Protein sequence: CASSIPGGTYEQYF. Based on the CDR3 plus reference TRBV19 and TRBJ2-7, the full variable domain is DGGITQSPKYLFRKEGQNVTLSCEQNLNHDAMYWYRQDPGQGLRLIYYSQIVNDFQKGDIAEGYSVSREKKESFPLTVTSAQKNPTAFYLCASSIPGGTYEQYFGPGTRLTVT.

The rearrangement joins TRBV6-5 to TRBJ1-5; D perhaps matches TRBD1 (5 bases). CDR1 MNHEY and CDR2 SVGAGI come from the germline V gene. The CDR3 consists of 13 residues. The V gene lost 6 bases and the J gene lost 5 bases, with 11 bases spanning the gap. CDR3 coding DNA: TGTGCCAGCAGCCCGGGACTTTATCAGCCCCAGCATTTT. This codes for CASSPGLYQPQHF.

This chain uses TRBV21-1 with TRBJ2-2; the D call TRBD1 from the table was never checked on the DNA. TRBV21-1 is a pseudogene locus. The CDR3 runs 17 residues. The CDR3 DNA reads TGTGCCAGCCAGGCAGGGACAGACCCCACCCGGACCGGGGAGCTGTTTTTT. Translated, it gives CASQAGTDPTRTGELFF.

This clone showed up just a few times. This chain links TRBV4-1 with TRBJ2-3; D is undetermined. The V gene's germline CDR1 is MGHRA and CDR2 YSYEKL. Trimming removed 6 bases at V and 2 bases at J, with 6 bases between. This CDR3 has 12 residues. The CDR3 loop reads CASSRVTDTQYF. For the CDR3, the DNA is TGCGCCAGCAGTCGGGTCACAGATACGCAGTATTTT.

The CDR3 loop is CASSLAQDTEAFF. CDR3 bases: TGTGCCAGCAGCTTAGCGCAGGACACTGAAGCTTTCTTT. The J gene is TRBJ1-1, the V gene TRBV7-9; D not resolved. The V end lost 0 bases, the J end lost 3 bases, and 5 bases lay between the germline ends. The CDR3 totals 13 residues. Germline assignment: CDR1 SEHNR and CDR2 FQNEAQ (reference sequence).

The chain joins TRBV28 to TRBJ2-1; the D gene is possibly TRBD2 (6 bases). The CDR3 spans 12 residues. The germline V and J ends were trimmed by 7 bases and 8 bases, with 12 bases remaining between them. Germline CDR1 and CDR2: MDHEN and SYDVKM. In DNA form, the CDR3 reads TGTGCCAGCACCTCGGGGGTTTATGAGCAGTTCTTC. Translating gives CASTSGVYEQFF.

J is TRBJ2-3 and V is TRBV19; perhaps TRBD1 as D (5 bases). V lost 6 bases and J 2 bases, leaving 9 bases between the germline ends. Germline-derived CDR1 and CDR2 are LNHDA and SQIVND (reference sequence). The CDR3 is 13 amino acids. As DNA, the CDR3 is TGTGCCAGTAGGCAGGACACCACAGATACGCAGTATTTT. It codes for CASRQDTTDTQYF.

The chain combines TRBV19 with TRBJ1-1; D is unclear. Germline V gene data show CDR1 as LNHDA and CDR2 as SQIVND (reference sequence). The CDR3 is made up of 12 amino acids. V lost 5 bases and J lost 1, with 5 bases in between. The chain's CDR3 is CASSQQNTEAFF. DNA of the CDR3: TGTGCCAGTAGTCAACAGAACACTGAAGCTTTCTTT. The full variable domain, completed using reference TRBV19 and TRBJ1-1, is DGGITQSPKYLFRKEGQNVTLSCEQNLNHDAMYWYRQDPGQGLRLIYYSQIVNDFQKGDIAEGYSVSREKKESFPLTVTSAQKNPTAFYLCASSQQNTEAFFGQGTRLTVV.

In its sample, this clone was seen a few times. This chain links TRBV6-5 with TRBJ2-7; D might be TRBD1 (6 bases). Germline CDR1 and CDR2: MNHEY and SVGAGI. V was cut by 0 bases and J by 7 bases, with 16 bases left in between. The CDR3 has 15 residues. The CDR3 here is CASSYSYRAGAEQYF. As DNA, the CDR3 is TGTGCCAGCAGTTACTCTTACAGGGCAGGGGCTGAGCAGTACTTC.

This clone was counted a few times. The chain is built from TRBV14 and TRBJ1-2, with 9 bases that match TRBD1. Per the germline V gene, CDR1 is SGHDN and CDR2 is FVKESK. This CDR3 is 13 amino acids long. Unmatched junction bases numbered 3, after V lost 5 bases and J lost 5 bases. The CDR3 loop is CASSATGGYGYTF. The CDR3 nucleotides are TGTGCCAGCAGCGCGACAGGGGGTTATGGCTACACCTTC.

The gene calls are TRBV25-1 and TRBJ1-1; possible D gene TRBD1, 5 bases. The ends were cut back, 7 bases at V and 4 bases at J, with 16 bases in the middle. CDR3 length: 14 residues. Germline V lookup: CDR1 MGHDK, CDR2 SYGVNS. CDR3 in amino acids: CASMGGVIFTEAFF. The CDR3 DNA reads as TGTGCCAGCATGGGGGGGGTGATCTTCACTGAAGCTTTCTTT.

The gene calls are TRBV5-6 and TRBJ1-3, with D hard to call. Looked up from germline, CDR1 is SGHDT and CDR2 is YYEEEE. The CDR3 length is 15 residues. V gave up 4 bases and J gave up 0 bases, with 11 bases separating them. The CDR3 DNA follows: TGTGCCAGCAGCCCCGCGGGTTACTCTGGAAACACCATATATTTT. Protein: CASSPAGYSGNTIYF.